The 25 T cell receptor beta chains reported below all come from one sample, sequenced in a study of T-cell memory formation after mild COVID-19. MiXCR, applied by TCRdb to the 5' RACE reads, yields one record per CDR3 protein. The sample carries roughly 40,000 distinct CDR3 sequences, 6% to 9.5% recorded once. The sample comprised PBMCs or a T cell subset sorted from them (not recorded which). Receptor source: a man aged 18 to 30 who had mild COVID-19 (a few samples of this study predate the infection). Cell type and time point are not known.

This clonotype was observed a few times. V usage is TRBV25-1 and J usage is TRBJ2-7, with D uncertain. V shed 2 bases and J shed 6 bases, with 5 bases lying between them. Per germline, CDR1 MGHDK and CDR2 SYGVNS. This CDR3 comprises 11 residues. The CDR3, as DNA: TGTGCCAGCAGTGAAAGGGCCGAGCAGTACGTC. Amino acid sequence: CASSERAEQYV.

This clonotype has only a few counts. The V and J genes are TRBV5-1 and TRBJ2-1; 12 nucleotides align to TRBD2. V dropped 4 bases and J dropped 9; count of bases not matched to a gene: 11. This CDR3 is 16 amino acids long. Germline V gene data show CDR1 as SGHRS and CDR2 as YFSETQ. CDR3 region: CASSHVLAGGVSEQFF. DNA for the CDR3: TGCGCCAGCAGCCACGTACTAGCGGGGGGAGTCAGTGAGCAGTTCTTC.

This clonotype was seen a handful of times. The gene calls are TRBV7-2 and TRBJ2-7; no reliable D call. The CDR3 length is 12 residues. V dropped 3 bases and J dropped 5 bases, with 8 bases sitting between them. CDR1 is SGHTA and CDR2 is FQGNSA in the germline V gene. In nucleotides, the CDR3 is TGTGCCAGCAGCTTTAGCCGTGACGAGCAGTACTTC. As protein: CASSFSRDEQYF.

This clonotype has at least ten counts. The chain employs TRBV7-2 and TRBJ2-3, with 7 bases matching TRBD2. This CDR3 is 15 amino acids long. Trimming took 1 base from V and 4 from J; bases not matched to a gene: 5. Looked up from germline, CDR1 is SGHTA and CDR2 is FQGNSA. The CDR3 nucleotides read TGTGCCAGCAGCTTAGTCGGGGGGAGGGCAGATACGCAGTATTTT. This encodes CASSLVGGRADTQYF.

This clonotype has a count of ten or more. This chain joins TRBV7-9 and TRBJ2-2; D uncertain. Trimming cost V 1 base and J 4 bases, with 16 bases left between them. This CDR3 has 17 amino acids. Germline lookup yields CDR1 SEHNR and CDR2 FQNEAQ (reference sequence). The CDR3 loop is CASSLGLEVLTTGELFF. CDR3 DNA: TGTGCCAGCAGCTTAGGACTTGAGGTTCTTACCACCGGGGAGCTGTTTTTT.

V usage is TRBV30 and J usage is TRBJ1-5, with TRBD1 matching 7 bases. The CDR3 is 14 residues long. The germline CDR1 and CDR2 sequences are GTSNPN and SVGIG (reference sequence). V lost 1 base, J lost 4 bases, and 4 bases stayed unmatched. In DNA form, the CDR3 reads TGTGCCTGGAGTGCTGGGACAGCGAATCAGCCCCAGCATTTT. Translated, it gives CAWSAGTANQPQHF.

This clonotype showed up just a few times. CDR3 amino acids: CASIGDRNTGELFF. CDR3 coding DNA: TGTGCCAGCATTGGGGACAGGAACACCGGGGAGCTGTTTTTT. This rearrangement joins TRBV2 to TRBJ2-2, with TRBD1 matching 7 bases. The CDR3 covers 14 residues. V lost 7 bases and J lost 1; bases outside the gene matches: 3. The germline gives CDR1 SNHLY, CDR2 FYNNEI. The full variable domain, completed using reference TRBV2 and TRBJ2-2, is EPEVTQTPSHQVTQMGQEVILRCVPISNHLYFYWYRQILGQKVEFLVSFYNNEISEKSEIFDDQFSVERPDGSNFTLKIRSTKLEDSAMYFCASIGDRNTGELFFGEGSRLTVL.

This clonotype turned up a few times. The rearrangement links TRBV19 to TRBJ1-2, with TRBD1 matching 10 bases. CDR3 length: 16 residues. In germline, CDR1 is LNHDA, CDR2 SQIVND (reference sequence). V trimming: 3 bases; J trimming: 5 bases; junction bases outside the gene matches: 9. CDR3 DNA sequence: TGTGCCAGTAGTATCACCGGGACAGGGGCGGCGTATGGCTACACCTTC. This encodes CASSITGTGAAYGYTF.

This clonotype was recorded many times. The V gene is TRBV7-3, the J gene TRBJ2-6; the D is unclear. Trimming took off 2 bases at V and 2 bases at J, with 7 bases between the two ends. Per the germline V gene, CDR1 is SGHTA and CDR2 is FQGTGA. The length of the CDR3 is 15 residues. CDR3: CASSLLGAGANVLTF. The CDR3 DNA is TGTGCCAGCAGCTTACTCGGCGCTGGGGCCAACGTCCTGACTTTC. Complete variable domain (other parts from reference TRBV7-3 and TRBJ2-6): GAGVSQTPSNKVTEKGKYVELRCDPISGHTALYWYRQSLGQGPEFLIYFQGTGAADDSGLPNDRFFAVRPEGSVSTLKIQRTERGDSAVYLCASSLLGAGANVLTFGAGSRLTVL.

In its sample, this clonotype was seen a few times. The chain has TRBV7-9 and TRBJ1-1, with a tentative D call TRBD1 (6 bases). Germline CDR1 reads SEHNR; CDR2 reads FQNEAQ (reference sequence). Trimming shortened V by 2 bases and J by 7 bases, and 14 bases separated the two germline ends. The length of the CDR3 is 14 residues. Here the CDR3 reads CASSLIMDRLEAFF. For the CDR3, the DNA is TGTGCCAGCAGCTTAATAATGGACAGACTTGAAGCTTTCTTT. Drawing the rest from reference TRBV7-9 and TRBJ1-1, the complete variable domain is DTGVSQNPRHKITKRGQNVTFRCDPISEHNRLYWYRQTLGQGPEFLTYFQNEAQLEKSRLLSDRFSAERPKGSFSTLEIQRTEQGDSAMYLCASSLIMDRLEAFFGQGTRLTVV.

This clonotype was counted a few times. The chain joins TRBV11-2 to TRBJ2-1; D is ambiguous. Trimming shortened V by 0 bases and J by 8 bases, and 5 bases separated the two germline ends. Germline CDR1 reads SGHAT; CDR2 reads FQNNGV. This CDR3 is built from 12 residues. CDR3 amino acids: CASSLDGYEQFF. DNA for the CDR3: TGTGCCAGCAGCTTAGATGGCTATGAGCAGTTCTTC.

The genes are TRBV7-2 and TRBJ2-5; tentative D call: TRBD2 (5 bases). Trimming shortened V by 6 bases and J by 5 bases, and 16 bases separated the two germline ends. The CDR3 totals 14 residues. Looked up from germline, CDR1 is SGHTA and CDR2 is FQGNSA. The CDR3, as DNA: TGTGCCAGCAGACGCGAGAGGGTGTACGAGACCCAGTACTTC. Translated: CASRRERVYETQYF.

Worth noting for this clonotype: Because the CDR3 is missing its conserved closing phenylalanine or tryptophan, this is likely a read error. V gene TRBV28 combines with J gene TRBJ2-3; a possible D gene is TRBD2 (6 bases). The CDR3 sequence is 16 residues long. Germline CDR1 reads MDHEN; CDR2 reads SYDVKM. The germline V and J ends were trimmed by 5 bases and 8 bases, with 23 bases remaining between them. CDR3 sequence: CASSTTGTGLRGTQYL. The CDR3 DNA reads as TGTGCCAGCAGTACTACCGGGACGGGACTTAGGGGTACGCAGTATCTT.

The V gene is TRBV20-1, the J gene TRBJ1-2, with TRBD1 identical over 11 bases. The V gene's germline CDR1 is DFQATT and CDR2 SNEGSKA (reference sequence). The J segment lost 6 bases and the V segment lost 1 base, leaving 7 bases of the junction unmatched. The CDR3 sequence is 15 residues long. The CDR3 sequence is CSARGGTGGPNGYTF. CDR3 DNA sequence: TGCAGTGCTAGAGGAGGGACAGGGGGGCCAAATGGCTACACCTTC.

This clonotype counts as medium-sized. The rearrangement joins TRBV4-3 to TRBJ2-3; D perhaps matches TRBD2 (6 bases). Germline values: CDR1 LGHNA, CDR2 YSLEER. The CDR3 length is 17 residues. Deletions cut 0 bases from V and 0 bases from J, with 13 bases between. The CDR3 DNA sequence: TGCGCCAGCAGCCAAGATATAGGGACTTCAAGCACAGATACGCAGTATTTT. Amino acid sequence: CASSQDIGTSSTDTQYF.

The rearrangement links TRBV12-3 or TRBV12-4 to TRBJ1-1; TRBD1 agrees at 8 bases. The V gene end was trimmed by 5 bases and the J gene end by 0 bases; junction bases not matched to a gene: 8. CDR3 size: 16 residues. The DNA for the CDR3 is TGTGCCAGCAGTCCCCGGACAGGGAGGATGAACACTGAAGCTTTCTTT. As protein: CASSPRTGRMNTEAFF.

This clonotype was seen a few times. The chain links TRBV19 to TRBJ1-4; D is undetermined. Germline lookup yields CDR1 LNHDA and CDR2 SQIVND (reference sequence). The CDR3 has 16 amino acids. The V gene lost 3 bases and the J gene lost 0 bases, with 11 bases spanning the gap. The CDR3 bases are TGTGCCAGTAGTATTTCGGGTATCTCAACTAATGAAAAACTGTTTTTT. Residues: CASSISGISTNEKLFF.

This clonotype was observed at least ten times. The V call is TRBV5-1, the J call TRBJ2-7; D is possibly TRBD2 (6 bases). This CDR3 contains 16 residues. The germline V gene encodes CDR1 SGHRS and CDR2 YFSETQ. V shed 1 base and J shed 0 bases, with 14 bases lying between them. The CDR3 here is CASSLLRAGLSYEQYF. The CDR3 DNA reads TGCGCCAGCAGCTTGCTCCGAGCGGGCCTCTCCTACGAGCAGTACTTC.

This clonotype was detected only a few times. V is TRBV5-5 and J is TRBJ2-1, with 12 bases matching TRBD1. Germline CDR1 is SGHKS and CDR2 is YYEKEE (reference sequence). There are 17 residues in the CDR3. The V segment lost 3 bases and the J segment 7 bases; nucleotides outside the gene matches: 11. The CDR3 region is CASSSRNPGQGANEQFF. The CDR3 DNA is TGTGCCAGCAGCTCCAGGAACCCGGGACAGGGGGCTAATGAGCAGTTCTTC.

V usage is TRBV7-2 and J usage is TRBJ1-5; 7 bases line up with TRBD1. This CDR3 spans 14 amino acids. The germline V gene has CDR1 SGHTA and CDR2 FQGNSA. Losses at the gene ends were 1 base for V and 9 bases for J; bases not matched to a gene: 6. The CDR3 DNA is TGTGCCAGCAGCTTAGACAGGGGAGGTTGGCCCCAGCATTTT. Amino acid sequence: CASSLDRGGWPQHF.

The chain recombines TRBV12-3 or TRBV12-4 with TRBJ1-2; D may be TRBD1 (6 bases). This CDR3 is 11 amino acids long. V was shortened by 6 bases and J by 8 bases, with 10 bases between the two germline ends. The CDR3: CASSTGWGYTF. In nucleotides, the CDR3 is TGTGCCAGCAGCACAGGGTGGGGCTACACCTTC.

This clonotype appeared many times. This rearrangement joins TRBV20-1 to TRBJ2-5, with D tentatively TRBD1 (6 bases). Trimming removed 6 bases from V and 5 bases from J, with 10 bases in between. There are 11 residues in the CDR3. CDR1 and CDR2 (germline): DFQATT, SNEGSKA (reference sequence). The chain's CDR3 is CSAQRGETQYF. For the CDR3, the DNA is TGCAGTGCCCAGAGGGGGGAGACCCAGTACTTC.

The V gene is TRBV4-3, the J gene TRBJ2-2; D is uncertain. Deletions cut 0 bases from V and 2 bases from J, with 16 bases between. This CDR3 region has 18 residues. CDR1 LGHNA and CDR2 YSLEER come from the germline V gene. The CDR3 loop is CASSQELYRPINTGELFF. In nucleotides, the CDR3 is TGCGCCAGCAGCCAAGAGTTGTATCGTCCGATCAACACCGGGGAGCTGTTTTTT.

The CDR3 region has the DNA TGTGCCAGCAGTTTCAGGGGGCGGGGTCTTGTGAACACTGAAGCTTTCTTT. Its protein is CASSFRGRGLVNTEAFF. The chain couples TRBV12-3 or TRBV12-4 to TRBJ1-1; 8 bases map to TRBD1. Trimming cost V 3 bases and J 0 bases; bases outside gene matches: 9. The CDR3 is made up of 17 amino acids.

V gene TRBV20-1 combines with J gene TRBJ2-7; D remains unclear. The CDR3 length is 10 residues. Per germline, CDR1 DFQATT and CDR2 SNEGSKA (reference sequence). In DNA, the CDR3 is TGCAGCCTGCGGCGCCGCGAGCAGTACGTC. It encodes CSLRRREQYV.